This TCR beta chain was recorded in a study of control samples from healthy donors and cancer patients. Germline CDR1 reads LNHDA; CDR2 reads SQIVND (reference sequence). Trimming took off 3 bases at V and 2 bases at J, with 10 bases between the two ends. The CDR3 spans 14 residues. Repertoires were generated with immunoSEQ multiplex PCR, while TCRdb's copy carries only in-frame clones and drops some. Among 130,000 to 150,000 clones listed, 89% were seen once. The V and J genes are TRBV19 and TRBJ2-5; D call uncertain. This sequence originates from a young man in good health. Sequenced: blood. This CDR3 is CASSMFGNQETQYF. The CDR3 DNA reads TGTGCCAGTAGTATGTTTGGGAATCAAGAGACCCAGTACTTC.